The rows below give T cell receptor beta chains drawn from one sample of a study of shared clonotypes between healthy human individuals. Measured with immunoSEQ multiplex PCR; TCRdb has only the in-frame clones, and not every one. The sample consists of over 1.5 million clones, 95% to 99% of them appearing once. Sequencing input: naive CD4+ T cells sorted from blood. The receptor set was obtained from a man aged 25 to 40 in good health. Both conserved end residues are part of each CDR3. The order of the fields is J gene, V gene, clone size, D gene, CDR3 protein, CDR3 DNA. The D gene is left open where the match is weak. A clone size is listed for some rows: how often the clone was seen (once, few, many), or a class if it is expanded.

TRBJ2-1 | TRBV10-3 | - | TRBD1 | CATRDRGYNEQFF | TGTGCCACCCGGGACAGGGGCTACAATGAGCAGTTCTTC
TRBJ1-2 | TRBV7-2 | once | - | CASSPKREGGYTF | TGTGCCAGCAGCCCAAAGAGGGAGGGTGGCTACACCTTC
TRBJ2-6 | TRBV7-6 | - | - | CASSLFQTSSGANVLTF | TGTGCCAGCAGCTTATTCCAGACCAGCTCTGGGGCCAACGTCCTGACTTTC
TRBJ2-7 | TRBV9 | - | TRBD2 | CASSISGSDYEQYF | TGTGCCAGCAGCATTAGCGGGAGCGACTACGAGCAGTACTTC
TRBJ1-4 | TRBV7-9 | - | - | CASSLQGLYEKLFF | TGTGCCAGCAGCTTGCAGGGTCTTTATGAAAAACTGTTTTTT
TRBJ1-1 | TRBV18 | once | - | CASSPTGGDTEAFF | TGTGCCAGCTCACCAACCGGTGGTGACACTGAAGCTTTCTTT
TRBJ1-1 | TRBV4-3 | - | - | CASSQVGDTEAFF | TGCGCCAGCAGCCAAGTAGGGGACACTGAAGCTTTCTTT
TRBJ2-5 | TRBV15 | - | - | CATSILGLGQETQYF | TGTGCCACCAGCATCCTGGGGCTAGGCCAAGAGACCCAGTACTTC
TRBJ2-3 | TRBV18 | once | - | CASSPVGTRTDTQYF | TGTGCCAGCTCACCAGTCGGAACCCGCACAGATACGCAGTATTTT
TRBJ2-1 | TRBV5-1 | - | - | CASSASFSSYNEQFF | TGCGCCAGCAGCGCCTCTTTTAGCTCCTACAATGAGCAGTTCTTC
TRBJ2-7 | TRBV9 | - | TRBD1 | CASSVGQGVSYEQYF | TGTGCCAGCAGCGTAGGGCAGGGGGTCTCCTACGAGCAGTACTTC
TRBJ2-2 | TRBV29-1 | - | - | CSVEAGIGTGELFF | TGCAGCGTTGAGGCCGGGATTGGCACCGGGGAGCTGTTTTTT
TRBJ2-3 | TRBV15 | once | - | CATSRDLITDTQYF | TGTGCCACCAGCAGAGATCTGATCACAGATACGCAGTATTTT
TRBJ2-1 | TRBV10-1 | once | TRBD2 | CASSEGLAAYNEQFF | TGCGCCAGCAGTGAAGGACTAGCGGCCTACAATGAGCAGTTCTTC
TRBJ2-7 | TRBV7-7 | - | TRBD1 | CASSLEGDRVSYEQYF | TGTGCTAGCAGCTTAGAAGGGGACAGGGTATCTTACGAGCAGTACTTC
TRBJ2-3 | TRBV27 | - | - | CASSPTARGTDTQYF | TGTGCCAGCAGTCCGACAGCGAGGGGCACAGATACGCAGTATTTT
TRBJ1-3 | TRBV7-9 | - | - | CASSLLRSGNTIYF | TGTGCCAGCAGCTTACTTAGATCTGGAAACACCATATATTTT
TRBJ1-1 | TRBV6-1 | once | - | CASSFLPGKNTEAFF | TGTGCCAGCAGTTTTCTTCCAGGGAAGAACACTGAAGCTTTCTTT
TRBJ2-5 | TRBV9 | - | - | CASSVAAGAQETQYF | TGTGCCAGCAGCGTAGCGGCCGGGGCACAAGAGACCCAGTACTTC
TRBJ2-3 | TRBV5-1 | - | - | CASSLAGASPTDTQYF | TGCGCCAGCAGCTTGGCGGGAGCCTCCCCCACAGATACGCAGTATTTT
TRBJ2-1 | TRBV7-2 | - | TRBD2 | CASSLSASGTYNEQFF | TGTGCCAGCAGCTTATCCGCTAGCGGGACTTACAATGAGCAGTTCTTC
TRBJ2-5 | TRBV7-8 | - | TRBD2 | CASSLAPSTSGSLKTQYF | TGTGCCAGCAGCTTAGCGCCCTCGACTAGCGGGAGCTTGAAGACCCAGTACTTC
TRBJ2-5 | TRBV7-9 | once | TRBD2 | CASSLVPTGGETQYF | TGTGCCAGCAGCTTAGTCCCTACGGGAGGAGAGACCCAGTACTTC
TRBJ1-1 | TRBV2 | - | - | CASSRPGTGTEAFF | TGTGCCAGCAGTCGGCCAGGGACGGGGACTGAAGCTTTCTTT
TRBJ2-1 | TRBV5-1 | - | TRBD2 | CASSFVAGGSNEQFF | TGCGCCAGCAGCTTTGTAGCGGGAGGGTCCAATGAGCAGTTCTTC
TRBJ1-2 | TRBV9 | - | - | CASSVGLNYGYTF | TGTGCCAGCAGCGTAGGTCTTAACTATGGCTACACCTTC
TRBJ2-7 | TRBV11-2 | - | - | CASRKAGSNEQYF | TGTGCCAGCCGCAAAGCAGGGTCCAATGAGCAGTACTTC
TRBJ2-3 | TRBV7-6 | - | TRBD2 | CASSLGLAGASTDTQYF | TGTGCCAGCAGCCTCGGACTAGCGGGAGCGAGCACAGATACGCAGTATTTT
TRBJ2-7 | TRBV27 | - | TRBD2 | CASTQTSLAGGSEQYF | TGTGCCAGCACCCAAACCTCTCTAGCGGGAGGCTCCGAGCAGTACTTC
TRBJ2-2 | TRBV5-1 | - | - | CASSLANTGELFF | TGCGCCAGCAGCTTAGCCAACACCGGGGAGCTGTTTTTT
TRBJ2-6 | TRBV7-9 | - | - | CASSQRGHPERSGANVLTF | TGTGCCAGCAGCCAGAGGGGACACCCGGAACGCTCTGGGGCCAACGTCCTGACTTTC
TRBJ2-7 | TRBV6-5 | - | - | CASSYSAGSYEQYF | TGTGCCAGCAGTTACTCTGCAGGCTCCTACGAGCAGTACTTC
TRBJ2-5 | TRBV14 | - | - | CASSQARLQETQYF | TGTGCCAGCAGCCAAGCCCGGCTTCAAGAGACCCAGTACTTC
TRBJ1-2 | TRBV18 | - | TRBD1 | CASSPLGQGDYGYTF | TGTGCCAGCTCACCACTTGGACAGGGTGACTATGGCTACACCTTC
TRBJ1-4 | TRBV5-1 | - | TRBD1 | CASTGGTGGEKLFF | TGCGCCAGCACGGGCGGTACAGGGGGCGAAAAACTGTTTTTT
TRBJ2-7 | TRBV20-1 | - | - | CSATTYEQYF | TGCAGTGCAACCACCTACGAGCAGTACTTC
TRBJ1-4 | TRBV2 | - | - | CASSGGPGRNEKLFF | TGTGCCAGCAGTGGGGGGCCAGGGCGTAATGAAAAACTGTTTTTT
TRBJ1-5 | TRBV6-6 | - | - | CATQTGSGQPQHF | TGTGCCACACAGACAGGTTCGGGTCAGCCCCAGCATTTT
TRBJ2-7 | TRBV11-2 | - | TRBD1 | CASSSHRGSYEQYF | TGTGCCAGCAGCTCCCACAGGGGCTCCTACGAGCAGTACTTC
TRBJ2-5 | TRBV5-4 | - | - | CASSSPGYGREAETQYF | TGTGCCAGCAGCTCACCCGGATATGGGAGAGAAGCGGAGACCCAGTACTTC
TRBJ2-1 | TRBV6-1 | - | - | CASSEFGAGYGQFF | TGTGCCAGCAGTGAATTCGGTGCGGGGTACGGGCAGTTCTTC
TRBJ2-2 | TRBV11-3 | once | TRBD2 | CASSPGLGDAGELFF | TGTGCCAGCAGCCCGGGACTAGGGGACGCCGGGGAGCTGTTTTTT
TRBJ2-1 | TRBV7-2 | - | - | CASSLAPGPQWGDEQFF | TGTGCCAGCAGCTTAGCACCGGGGCCACAGTGGGGGGATGAGCAGTTCTTC
TRBJ2-3 | TRBV9 | - | TRBD2 | CASSVDGTRGTDTQYF | TGTGCCAGCAGCGTGGATGGGACTAGAGGGACAGATACGCAGTATTTT
TRBJ2-5 | TRBV4-2 | - | - | CASSQDRPEGETQYF | TGTGCCAGCAGCCAAGATCGTCCCGAGGGAGAGACCCAGTACTTC
TRBJ2-7 | TRBV19 | once | TRBD1 | CASSRTGGSYEQYF | TGTGCCAGTAGCAGGACAGGGGGGTCCTACGAGCAGTACTTC
TRBJ2-7 | TRBV29-1 | - | - | CSVGGRNRGHEQYF | TGCAGCGTGGGAGGGAGAAACAGGGGTCACGAGCAGTACTTC
TRBJ1-1 | TRBV5-5 | once | - | CASSLEGVATEAFF | TGTGCCAGCAGCTTGGAGGGGGTGGCCACTGAAGCTTTCTTT
TRBJ1-2 | TRBV28 | few | - | CASSYPTGGYTF | TGTGCCAGCAGTTACCCGACGGGCGGCTACACCTTC
TRBJ1-4 | TRBV28 | - | - | CASSPSDKSEKLFF | TGTGCCAGCAGTCCCTCGGACAAATCAGAAAAACTGTTTTTT
TRBJ2-1 | TRBV2 | - | - | CASNSNEQFF | TGTGCCAGCAACAGCAATGAGCAGTTCTTC
TRBJ1-5 | TRBV2 | - | - | CASSVESNQPQHF | TGTGCCAGCAGTGTGGAGAGCAATCAGCCCCAGCATTTT
TRBJ2-7 | TRBV5-5 | - | - | CASSSLPNLSGEQYF | TGTGCCAGCAGCTCCCTCCCGAACTTGTCCGGCGAGCAGTACTTC